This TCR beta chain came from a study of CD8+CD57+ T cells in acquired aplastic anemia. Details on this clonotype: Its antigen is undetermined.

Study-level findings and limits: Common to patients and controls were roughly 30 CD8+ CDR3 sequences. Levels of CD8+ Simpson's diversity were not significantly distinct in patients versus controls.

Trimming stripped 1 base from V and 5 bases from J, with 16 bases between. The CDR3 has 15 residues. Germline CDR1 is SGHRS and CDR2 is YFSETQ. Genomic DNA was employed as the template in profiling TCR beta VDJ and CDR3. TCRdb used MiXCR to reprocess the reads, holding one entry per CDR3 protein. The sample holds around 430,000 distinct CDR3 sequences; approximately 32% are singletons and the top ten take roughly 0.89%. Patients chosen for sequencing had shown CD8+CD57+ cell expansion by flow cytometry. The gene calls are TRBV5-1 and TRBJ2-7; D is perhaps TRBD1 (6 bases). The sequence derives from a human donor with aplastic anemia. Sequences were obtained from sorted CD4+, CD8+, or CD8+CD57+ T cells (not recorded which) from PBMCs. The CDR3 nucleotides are TGCGCCAGCAGCTTGTCGGCCAGGGGATGGGACGAGCAGTACTTC. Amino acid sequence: CASSLSARGWDEQYF.